This T cell receptor beta chain appears in the sequencing data of a study of cytomegalovirus exposure and HLA in healthy donors. The PCR had 60 Vbeta and 13 Jbeta primers. This table comes from immunoSEQ multiplex PCR, and its TCRdb copy is limited to in-frame clones, with some not included. The table shows 100,000 to 150,000 clones, with approximately 83% occurring only once. For this clone: Its antigen is unidentified.

Findings and caveats of the study: Based on reports, TCR beta sequences accurately predicted HLA-A and HLA-B alleles for most subjects. Available immune exposure information covered CMV serostatus only. The study listed some 160 cytomegalovirus-associated TCR beta chains.

V lost 1 base and J lost 4; bases outside the gene matches: 14. Germline values: CDR1 SGHAT, CDR2 FQNNGV. The CDR3 loop spans 19 amino acids. This receptor was taken from a middle-aged woman in good health and CMV-seropositive. This chain joins TRBV11-2 and TRBJ2-3; 10 nucleotides match TRBD2. Sequenced input: PBMCs. CDR3 in amino acids: CASSLGRGLAGVGADTQYF. The CDR3 bases are TGTGCCAGCAGCTTAGGCAGGGGGCTAGCGGGAGTTGGGGCAGATACGCAGTATTTT. The entire variable domain, with the rest obtained from reference TRBV11-2 and TRBJ2-3, is as follows: EAGVAQSPRYKIIEKRQSVAFWCNPISGHATLYWYQQILGQGPKLLIQFQNNGVVDDSQLPKDRFSAERLKGVDSTLKIQPAKLEDSAVYLCASSLGRGLAGVGADTQYFGPGTRLTVL.